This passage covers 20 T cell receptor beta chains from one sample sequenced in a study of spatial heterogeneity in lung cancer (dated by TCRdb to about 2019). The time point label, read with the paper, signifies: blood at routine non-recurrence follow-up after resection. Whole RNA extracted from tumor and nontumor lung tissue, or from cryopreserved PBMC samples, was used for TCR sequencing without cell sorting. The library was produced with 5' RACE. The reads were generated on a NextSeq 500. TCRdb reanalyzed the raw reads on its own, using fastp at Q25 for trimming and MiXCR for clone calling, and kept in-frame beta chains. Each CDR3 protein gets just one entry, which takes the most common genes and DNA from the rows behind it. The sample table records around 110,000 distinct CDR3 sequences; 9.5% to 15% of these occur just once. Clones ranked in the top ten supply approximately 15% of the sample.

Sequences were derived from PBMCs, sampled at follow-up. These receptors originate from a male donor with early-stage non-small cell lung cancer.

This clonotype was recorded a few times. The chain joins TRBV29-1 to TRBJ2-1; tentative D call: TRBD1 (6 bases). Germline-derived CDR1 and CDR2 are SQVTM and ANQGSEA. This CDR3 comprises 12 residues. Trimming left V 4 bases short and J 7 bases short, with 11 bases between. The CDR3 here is CSVVKRGNEQFF. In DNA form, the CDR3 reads TGCAGCGTTGTTAAAAGGGGGAATGAGCAGTTCTTC.

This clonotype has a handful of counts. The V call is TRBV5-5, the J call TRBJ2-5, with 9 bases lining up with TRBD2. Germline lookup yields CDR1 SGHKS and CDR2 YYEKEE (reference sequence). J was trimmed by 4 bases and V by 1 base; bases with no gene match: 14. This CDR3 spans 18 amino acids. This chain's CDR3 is CASSLRLAGTSPAETQYF. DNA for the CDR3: TGTGCCAGCAGCTTGAGGCTAGCGGGGACATCACCCGCAGAGACCCAGTACTTC.

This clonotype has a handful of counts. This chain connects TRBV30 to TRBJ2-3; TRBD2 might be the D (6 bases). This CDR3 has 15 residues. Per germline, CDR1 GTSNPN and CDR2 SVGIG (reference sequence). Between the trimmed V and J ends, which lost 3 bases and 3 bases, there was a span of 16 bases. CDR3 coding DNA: TGTGCCTGGAGCGCCCGGGCGGGGAGGACAGATACGCAGTATTTT. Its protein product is CAWSARAGRTDTQYF.

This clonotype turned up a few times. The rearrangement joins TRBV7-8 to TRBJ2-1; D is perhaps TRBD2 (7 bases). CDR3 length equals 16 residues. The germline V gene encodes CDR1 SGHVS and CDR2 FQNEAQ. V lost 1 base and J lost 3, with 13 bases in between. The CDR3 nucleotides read TGTGCCAGCAGCTTAGAGGCGGGGGCCGGCTACAATGAGCAGTTCTTC. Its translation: CASSLEAGAGYNEQFF. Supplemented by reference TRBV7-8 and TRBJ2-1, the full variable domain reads GAGVSQSPRYKVAKRGQDVALRCDPISGHVSLFWYQQALGQGPEFLTYFQNEAQLDKSGLPSDRFFAERPEGSVSTLKIQRTQQEDSAVYLCASSLEAGAGYNEQFFGPGTRLTVL.

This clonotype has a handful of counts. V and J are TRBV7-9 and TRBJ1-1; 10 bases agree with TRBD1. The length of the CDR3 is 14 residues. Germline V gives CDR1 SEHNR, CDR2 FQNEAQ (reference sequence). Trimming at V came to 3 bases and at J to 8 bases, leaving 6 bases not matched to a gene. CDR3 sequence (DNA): TGTGCCAGCAGCTTGGGACAGGGGTCGGCGGAAGCTTTCTTT. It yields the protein CASSLGQGSAEAFF.

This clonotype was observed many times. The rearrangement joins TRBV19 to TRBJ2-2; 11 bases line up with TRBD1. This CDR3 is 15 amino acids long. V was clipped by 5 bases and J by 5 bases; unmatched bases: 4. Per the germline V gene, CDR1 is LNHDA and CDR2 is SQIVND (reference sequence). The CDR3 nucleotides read TGTGCCAGTAGTTCCGGGACAGGGGGGACCGGGGAGCTGTTTTTT. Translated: CASSSGTGGTGELFF.

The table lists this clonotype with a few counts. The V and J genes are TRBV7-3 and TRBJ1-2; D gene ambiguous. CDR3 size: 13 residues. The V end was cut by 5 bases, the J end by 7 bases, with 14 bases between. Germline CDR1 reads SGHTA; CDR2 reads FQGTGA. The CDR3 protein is CASSPDPGGGYTF. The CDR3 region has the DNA TGTGCCAGCAGCCCCGACCCGGGAGGTGGCTACACCTTC.

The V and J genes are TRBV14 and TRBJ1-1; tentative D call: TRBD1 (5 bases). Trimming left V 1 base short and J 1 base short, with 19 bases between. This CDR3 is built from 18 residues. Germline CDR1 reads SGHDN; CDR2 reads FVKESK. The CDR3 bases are TGTGCCAGCAGCCAAGGGGGGGTTCAGGGACCCAGGAACACTGAAGCTTTCTTT. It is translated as CASSQGGVQGPRNTEAFF.

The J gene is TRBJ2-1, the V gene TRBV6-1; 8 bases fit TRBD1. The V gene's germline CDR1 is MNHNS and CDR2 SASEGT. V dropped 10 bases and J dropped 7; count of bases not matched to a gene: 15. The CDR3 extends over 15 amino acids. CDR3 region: CANTPPGQGANEQFF. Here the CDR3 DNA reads TGTGCCAACACCCCCCCTGGGCAGGGGGCAAATGAGCAGTTCTTC.

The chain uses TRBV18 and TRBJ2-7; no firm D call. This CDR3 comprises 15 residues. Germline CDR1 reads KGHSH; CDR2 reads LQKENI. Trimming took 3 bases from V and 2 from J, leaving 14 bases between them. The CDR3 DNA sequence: TGTGCCAGCTCACCGTACAGCAAGGGTACCTACGAGCAGTACTTC. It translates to CASSPYSKGTYEQYF.

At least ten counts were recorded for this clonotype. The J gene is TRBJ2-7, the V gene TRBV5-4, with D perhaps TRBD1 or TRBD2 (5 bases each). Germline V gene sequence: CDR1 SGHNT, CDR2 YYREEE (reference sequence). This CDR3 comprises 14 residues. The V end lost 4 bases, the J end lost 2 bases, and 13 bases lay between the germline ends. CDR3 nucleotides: TGTGCCAGCAGCCCACCCGGGGCCGCCTACGAGCAGTACTTC. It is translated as CASSPPGAAYEQYF.

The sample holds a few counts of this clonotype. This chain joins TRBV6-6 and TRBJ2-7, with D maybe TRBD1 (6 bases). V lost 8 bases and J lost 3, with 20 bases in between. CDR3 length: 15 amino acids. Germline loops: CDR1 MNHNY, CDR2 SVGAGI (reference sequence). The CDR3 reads CASQDIPKGDYEQYF. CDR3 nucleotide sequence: TGTGCCAGCCAGGACATTCCGAAGGGGGACTACGAGCAGTACTTC.

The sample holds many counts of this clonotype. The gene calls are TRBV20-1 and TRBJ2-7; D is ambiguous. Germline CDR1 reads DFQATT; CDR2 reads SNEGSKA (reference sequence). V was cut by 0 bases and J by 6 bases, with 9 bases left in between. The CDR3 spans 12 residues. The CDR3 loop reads CSARDLPSEQYF. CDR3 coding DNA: TGCAGTGCTAGAGATCTCCCCTCCGAGCAGTACTTC.

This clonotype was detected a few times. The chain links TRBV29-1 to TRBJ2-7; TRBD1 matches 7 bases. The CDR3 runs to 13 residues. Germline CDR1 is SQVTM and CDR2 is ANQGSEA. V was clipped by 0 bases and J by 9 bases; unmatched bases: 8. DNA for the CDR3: TGCAGCGTTGAAGATCTAGCAGGGGGAAGGCAGTACTTC. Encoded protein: CSVEDLAGGRQYF.

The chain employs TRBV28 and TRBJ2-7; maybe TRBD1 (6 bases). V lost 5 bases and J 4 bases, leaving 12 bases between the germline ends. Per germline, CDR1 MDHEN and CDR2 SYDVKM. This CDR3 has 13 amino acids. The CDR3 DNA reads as TGTGCCAGCAGTATCTCAGGGGTTTACGAGCAGTACTTC. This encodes CASSISGVYEQYF.

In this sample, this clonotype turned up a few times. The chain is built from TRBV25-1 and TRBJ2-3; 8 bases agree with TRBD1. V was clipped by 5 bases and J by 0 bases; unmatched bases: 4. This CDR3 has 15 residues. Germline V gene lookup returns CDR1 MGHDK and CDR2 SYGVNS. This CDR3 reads CASSQTGASTDTQYF. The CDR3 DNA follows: TGTGCCAGCAGTCAGACAGGGGCCAGCACAGATACGCAGTATTTT.

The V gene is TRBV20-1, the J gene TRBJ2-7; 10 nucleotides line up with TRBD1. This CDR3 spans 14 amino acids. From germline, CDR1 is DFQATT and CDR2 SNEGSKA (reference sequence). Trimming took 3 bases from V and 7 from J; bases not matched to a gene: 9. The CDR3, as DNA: TGCAGTGCTAGCCCGGGACAGGGGACGGGAGAGCAGTACTTC. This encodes CSASPGQGTGEQYF.

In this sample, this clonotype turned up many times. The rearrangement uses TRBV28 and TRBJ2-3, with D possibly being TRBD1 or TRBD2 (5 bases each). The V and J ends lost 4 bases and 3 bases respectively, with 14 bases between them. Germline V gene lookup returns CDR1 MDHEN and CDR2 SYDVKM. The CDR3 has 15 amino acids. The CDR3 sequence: CASSSLGVGTDTQYF. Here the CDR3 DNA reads TGTGCCAGCAGTTCCCTGGGGGTTGGAACAGATACGCAGTATTTT. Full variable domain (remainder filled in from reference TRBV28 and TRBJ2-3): DVKVTQSSRYLVKRTGEKVFLECVQDMDHENMFWYRQDPGLGLRLIYFSYDVKMKEKGDIPEGYSVSREKKERFSLILESASTNQTSMYLCASSSLGVGTDTQYFGPGTRLTVL.

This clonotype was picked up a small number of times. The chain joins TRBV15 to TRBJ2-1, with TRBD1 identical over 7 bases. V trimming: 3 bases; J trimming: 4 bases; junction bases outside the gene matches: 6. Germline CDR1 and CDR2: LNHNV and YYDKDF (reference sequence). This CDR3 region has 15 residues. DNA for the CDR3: TGTGCCACCAGCAGTCGACAGGGCCTTTACAATGAGCAGTTCTTC. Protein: CATSSRQGLYNEQFF.

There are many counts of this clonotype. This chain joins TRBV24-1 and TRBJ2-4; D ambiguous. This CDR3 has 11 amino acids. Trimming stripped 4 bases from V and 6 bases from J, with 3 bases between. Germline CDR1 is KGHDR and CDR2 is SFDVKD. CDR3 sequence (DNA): TGTGCCACCAGTGACAGAAACATTCAGTACTTC. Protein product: CATSDRNIQYF.